This TCR beta chain was sequenced for a study of memory CD4+ T cells and cytomegalovirus serostatus. As for the study in general: Of the healthy Belgian adults, 9 were CMV seropositive and about two dozen seronegative.

Produced via immunoSEQ multiplex PCR; TCRdb's table is partial and in-frame only. The sample gives 25,000 to 30,000 clones, over 70% of which show up once; 0.9% to 1.1% is in the top ten. General study points: Of 164 reported CMV TCRbeta sequences, roughly 67 were found in memory CD4+ repertoires. The CMV-associated TCR signature appears largely within the CD4+ memory repertoire.

Germline loops: CDR1 ENHRY, CDR2 SYGVKD. This CDR3 is built from 14 residues. V gave up 0 bases and J gave up 5 bases, with 10 bases separating them. A note on this clone: Its antigen is undetermined.

The sort gate was single viable CD3+CD4+CD8-CD45RO+ cells for memory CD4+ T cells. The origin of this receptor is an adult in good health and CMV-seronegative. Sequencing was performed on memory CD4+ T cells from blood. The V gene is TRBV10-3, the J gene TRBJ1-2, with D perhaps TRBD1 (5 bases). CDR3 in DNA: TGTGCCATCAGTGAGTCTGGGGCGGAGTATGGCTACACCTTC. Protein sequence: CAISESGAEYGYTF.